This TCR beta chain came from a study of control samples from healthy donors and cancer patients. This CDR3 has 13 amino acids. CDR1 and CDR2 (germline): MGHRA, YSYEKL. The V and J ends lost 6 bases and 6 bases, in that order; junction bases with no gene match: 4. Clones were sequenced by immunoSEQ multiplex PCR, and TCRdb holds only the in-frame ones, with some missing. The table shows tens of thousands of clones, with 70% to 90% occurring only once. A few counts support this clone. The chain employs TRBV4-1 and TRBJ1-2; 10 bases fit TRBD1. The receptor comes from a woman in her forties or fifties in good health. Sequencing input: blood. CDR3 sequence: CASSDRGQDGYTF. CDR3 in DNA: TGCGCCAGCAGTGACAGGGGGCAGGATGGCTACACCTTC.